This record looks at one T cell receptor beta chain sequence and its context. Its antigen is unknown. A single record per CDR3 protein comes from TCRdb applying MiXCR to the reads. The table includes around 350,000 distinct CDR3 sequences, roughly 20% detected once. The entry originates in a study of T cell repertoires in cytomegalovirus infection. Overall study: Both CMV infection and a matching HLA type were indicated by public TCR beta signatures. Overall study results and limits: Cumulative public TCR beta family frequency identified carriers of CMV plus the relevant HLA. The ex vivo response was dominated by HLA-C-restricted CMV-specific TCR beta clonotypes.

The germline gives CDR1 GTSNPN, CDR2 SVGIG (reference sequence). The CDR3 spans 14 residues. V lost 0 bases and J 0 bases, leaving 7 bases between the germline ends. Input material: PBMCs. The clonotype comes from a human donor in good health (CMV status not recorded). Some clones in this sample may be carry-over from other donors' samples. The genes are TRBV30 and TRBJ2-3; D not certain. CDR3 in DNA: TGTGCCTGGAGTGTACCGGCTAGCACAGATACGCAGTATTTT. Its translation is CAWSVPASTDTQYF.